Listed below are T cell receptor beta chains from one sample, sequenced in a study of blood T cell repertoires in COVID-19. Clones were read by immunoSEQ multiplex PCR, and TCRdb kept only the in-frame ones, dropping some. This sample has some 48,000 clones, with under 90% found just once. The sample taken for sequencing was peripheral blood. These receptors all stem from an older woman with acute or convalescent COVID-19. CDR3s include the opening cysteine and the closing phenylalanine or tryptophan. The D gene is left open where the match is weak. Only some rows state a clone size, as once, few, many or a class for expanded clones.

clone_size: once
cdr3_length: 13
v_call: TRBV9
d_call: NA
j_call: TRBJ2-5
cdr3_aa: CASSVAEMGTQYF
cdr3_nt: TGTGCCAGCAGCGTAGCGGAGATGGGGACCCAGTACTTC

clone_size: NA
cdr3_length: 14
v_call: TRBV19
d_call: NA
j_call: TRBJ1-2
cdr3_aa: CASSMQVAMTGYTF
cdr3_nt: TGTGCCAGTAGTATGCAGGTCGCTATGACTGGCTACACCTTC

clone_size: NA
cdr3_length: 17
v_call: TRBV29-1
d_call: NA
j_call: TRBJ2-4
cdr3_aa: CSVEGQTGTLAKNIQYF
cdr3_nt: TGCAGCGTTGAAGGGCAGACAGGCACACTAGCCAAAAACATTCAGTACTTC

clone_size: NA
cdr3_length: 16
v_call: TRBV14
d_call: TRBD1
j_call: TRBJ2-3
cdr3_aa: CASSLFGGQGTDTQYF
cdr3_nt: TGTGCCAGCAGCCTTTTCGGAGGACAGGGCACAGATACGCAGTATTTT

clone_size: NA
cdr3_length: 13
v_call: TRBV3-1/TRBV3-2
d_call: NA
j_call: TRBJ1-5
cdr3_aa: CASSQAVNQPQHF
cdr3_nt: TGTGCCAGCAGCCAAGCCGTGAATCAGCCCCAGCATTTT

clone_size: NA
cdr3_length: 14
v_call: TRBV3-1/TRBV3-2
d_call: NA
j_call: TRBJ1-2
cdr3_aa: CASSPDAGVGGYTF
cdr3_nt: TGTGCCAGCAGCCCCGACGCGGGGGTAGGTGGCTACACCTTC

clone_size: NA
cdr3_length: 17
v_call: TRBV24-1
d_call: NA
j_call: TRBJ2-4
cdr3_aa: CATSESHGRGAKNIQYF
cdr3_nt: TGTGCCACCAGTGAGAGCCACGGCAGGGGAGCCAAAAACATTCAGTACTTC

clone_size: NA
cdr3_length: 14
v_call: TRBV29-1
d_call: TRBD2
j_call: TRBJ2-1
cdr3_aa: CSVERLAGVYEQFF
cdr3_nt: TGCAGCGTTGAAAGGCTAGCGGGAGTGTATGAGCAGTTCTTC

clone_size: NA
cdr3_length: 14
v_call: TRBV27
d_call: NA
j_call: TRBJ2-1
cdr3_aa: CASSPGGDYNEQFF
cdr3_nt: TGTGCCAGCAGTCCCGGCGGGGACTACAATGAGCAGTTCTTC

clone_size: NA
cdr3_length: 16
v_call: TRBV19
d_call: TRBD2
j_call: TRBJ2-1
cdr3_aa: CASSTSLLAGGNEQFF
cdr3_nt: TGTGCCAGTAGTACCTCATTACTAGCGGGAGGGAATGAGCAGTTCTTC

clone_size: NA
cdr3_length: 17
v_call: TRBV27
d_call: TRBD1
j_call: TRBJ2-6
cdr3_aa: CASTLKGAGTGANVLTF
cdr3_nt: TGTGCCAGCACCCTTAAGGGGGCGGGCACTGGGGCCAACGTCCTGACTTTC

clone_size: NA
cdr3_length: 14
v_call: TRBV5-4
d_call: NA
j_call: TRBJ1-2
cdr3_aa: CASSLVAGSLGYTF
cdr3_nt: TGTGCCAGCAGCTTGGTGGCAGGGTCCCTTGGCTACACCTTC

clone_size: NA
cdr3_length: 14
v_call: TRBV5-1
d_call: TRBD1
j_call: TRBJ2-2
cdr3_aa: CASSSGQGDGELFF
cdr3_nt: TGCGCCAGCAGCTCAGGACAGGGGGACGGGGAGCTGTTTTTT

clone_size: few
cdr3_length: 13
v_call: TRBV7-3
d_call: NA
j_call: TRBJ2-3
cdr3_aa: CASSSGGGDTQYF
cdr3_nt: TGTGCCAGCAGCTCCGGGGGTGGAGATACGCAGTATTTT

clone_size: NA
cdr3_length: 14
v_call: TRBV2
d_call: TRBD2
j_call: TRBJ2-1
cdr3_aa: CASSVGGSNVEQFF
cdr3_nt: TGTGCCAGCAGTGTCGGCGGGAGCAACGTTGAGCAGTTCTTC

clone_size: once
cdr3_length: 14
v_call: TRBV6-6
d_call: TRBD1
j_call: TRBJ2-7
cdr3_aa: CASSYMGQGYEQYF
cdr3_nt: TGTGCCAGCAGTTACATGGGACAGGGCTACGAGCAGTACTTC

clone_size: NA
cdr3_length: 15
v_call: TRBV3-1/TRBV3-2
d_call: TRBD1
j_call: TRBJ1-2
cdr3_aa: CASSTNRDSHYGYTF
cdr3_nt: TGTGCCAGCAGCACAAACCGGGACAGTCACTATGGCTACACCTTC

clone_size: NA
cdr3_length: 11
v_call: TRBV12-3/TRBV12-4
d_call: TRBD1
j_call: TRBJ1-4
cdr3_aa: CASSAGGKLFF
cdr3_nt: TGTGCCAGCAGTGCAGGGGGGAAACTGTTTTTT

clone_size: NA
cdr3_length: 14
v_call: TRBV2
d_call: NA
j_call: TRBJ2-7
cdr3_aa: CASSESAGFYEQYF
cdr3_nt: TGTGCCAGCAGTGAATCTGCAGGGTTCTACGAGCAGTACTTC

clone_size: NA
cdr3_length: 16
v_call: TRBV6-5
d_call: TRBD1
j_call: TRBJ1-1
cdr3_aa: CASSSGQGLGLAEAFF
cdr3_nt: TGTGCCAGCAGTTCGGGACAGGGCCTGGGTTTGGCTGAAGCTTTCTTT

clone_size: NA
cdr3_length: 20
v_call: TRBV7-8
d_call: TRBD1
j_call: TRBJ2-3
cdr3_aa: CASSRVQDRARRAVTDTQYF
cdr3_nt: TGTGCCAGCAGCCGGGTCCAGGACAGGGCCCGCCGGGCTGTAACAGATACGCAGTATTTT

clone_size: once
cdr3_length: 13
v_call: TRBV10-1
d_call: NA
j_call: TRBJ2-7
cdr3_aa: CASSENSPYEQYF
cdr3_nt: TGCGCCAGCAGTGAAAACAGCCCCTACGAGCAGTACTTC

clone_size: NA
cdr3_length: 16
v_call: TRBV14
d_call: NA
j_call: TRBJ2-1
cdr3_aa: CASRLGTGLPYNEQFF
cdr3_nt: TGTGCCAGCAGATTGGGAACCGGACTCCCCTACAATGAGCAGTTCTTC

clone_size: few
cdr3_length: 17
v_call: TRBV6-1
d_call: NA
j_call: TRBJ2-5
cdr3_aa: CASSERKESYRGMTQYF
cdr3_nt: TGTGCCAGCAGTGAAAGAAAAGAGTCTTACCGGGGAATGACCCAGTACTTC

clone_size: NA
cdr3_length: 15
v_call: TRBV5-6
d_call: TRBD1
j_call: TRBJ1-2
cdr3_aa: CASSLPGQGTYGYTF
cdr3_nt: TGTGCCAGCAGCTTACCGGGACAGGGGACGTATGGCTACACCTTC

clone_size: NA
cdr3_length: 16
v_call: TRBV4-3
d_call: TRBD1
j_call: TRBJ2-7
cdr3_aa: CASSQDRRQGLAEQYF
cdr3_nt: TGCGCCAGCAGCCAAGATCGGCGACAGGGTTTGGCCGAGCAGTACTTC

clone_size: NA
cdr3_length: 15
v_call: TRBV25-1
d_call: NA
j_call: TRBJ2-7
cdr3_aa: CASSESKGDSYEQYF
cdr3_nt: TGTGCCAGCAGTGAATCAAAGGGGGACTCCTACGAGCAGTACTTC

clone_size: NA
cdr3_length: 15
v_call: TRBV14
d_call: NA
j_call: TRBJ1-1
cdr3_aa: CASSQITAGITEAFF
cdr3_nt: TGTGCCAGCAGCCAAATTACCGCGGGGATCACTGAAGCTTTCTTT

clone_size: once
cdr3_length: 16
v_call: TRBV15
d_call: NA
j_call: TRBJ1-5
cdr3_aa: CATSSSRGTPNQPQHF
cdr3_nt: TGTGCCACCAGCAGCTCCCGGGGGACGCCCAATCAGCCCCAGCATTTT

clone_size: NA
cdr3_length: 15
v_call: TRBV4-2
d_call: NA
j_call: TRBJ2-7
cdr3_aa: CASSGVGGSSYEQYF
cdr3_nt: TGTGCCAGCAGCGGCGTGGGGGGAAGCTCCTACGAGCAGTACTTC

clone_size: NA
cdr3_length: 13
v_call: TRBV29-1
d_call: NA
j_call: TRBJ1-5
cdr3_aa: CSVELSGDQPQHF
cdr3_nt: TGCAGCGTGGAGCTTTCGGGGGATCAGCCCCAGCATTTT

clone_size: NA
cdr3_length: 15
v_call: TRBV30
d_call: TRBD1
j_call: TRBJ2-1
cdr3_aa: CAWSVGLQGANEQFF
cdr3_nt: TGTGCCTGGAGTGTAGGCTTGCAGGGGGCCAATGAGCAGTTCTTC

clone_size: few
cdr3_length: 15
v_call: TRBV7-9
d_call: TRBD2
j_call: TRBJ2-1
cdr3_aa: CASSLGLAGGNEQFF
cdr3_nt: TGTGCCAGCAGCTTAGGGCTAGCGGGTGGCAATGAGCAGTTCTTC

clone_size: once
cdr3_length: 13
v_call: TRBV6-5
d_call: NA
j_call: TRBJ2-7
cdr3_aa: CASSAGQYYEQYF
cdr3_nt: TGTGCCAGCAGCGCAGGACAGTACTACGAGCAGTACTTC

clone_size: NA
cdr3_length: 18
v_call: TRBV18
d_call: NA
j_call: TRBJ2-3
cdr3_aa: CASSPLGLQNRRTDTQYF
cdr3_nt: TGTGCCAGCTCACCATTAGGTTTACAGAACAGACGCACAGATACGCAGTATTTT

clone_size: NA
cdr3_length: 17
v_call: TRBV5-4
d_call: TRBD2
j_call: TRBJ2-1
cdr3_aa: CASSYAPGLAGGNEQFF
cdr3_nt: TGTGCCAGCAGCTATGCTCCGGGACTAGCGGGAGGCAATGAGCAGTTCTTC

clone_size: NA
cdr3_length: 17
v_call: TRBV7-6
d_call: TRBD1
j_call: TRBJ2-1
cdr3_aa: CASSPGGGGTGYNEQFF
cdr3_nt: TGTGCCAGCAGCCCCGGGGGAGGTGGGACAGGCTACAATGAGCAGTTCTTC

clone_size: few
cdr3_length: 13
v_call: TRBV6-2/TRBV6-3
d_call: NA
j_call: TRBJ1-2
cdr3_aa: CASSPRGAMGYTF
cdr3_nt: TGTGCCAGCAGCCCCCGGGGGGCGATGGGCTACACCTTC

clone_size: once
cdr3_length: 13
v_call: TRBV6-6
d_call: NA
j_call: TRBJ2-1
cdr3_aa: CASSSLAIHEQFF
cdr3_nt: TGTGCCAGCAGTTCCCTAGCGATCCATGAGCAGTTCTTC

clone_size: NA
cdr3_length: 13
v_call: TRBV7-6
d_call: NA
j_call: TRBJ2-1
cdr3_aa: CASSRKEGSEQFF
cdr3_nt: TGTGCCAGCAGCCGCAAGGAGGGATCTGAGCAGTTCTTC

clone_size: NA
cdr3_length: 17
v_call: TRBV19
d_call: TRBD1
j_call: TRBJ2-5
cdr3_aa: CASSIVGRGQGGETQYF
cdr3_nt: TGTGCCAGTAGTATAGTAGGAAGGGGACAGGGAGGGGAGACCCAGTACTTC

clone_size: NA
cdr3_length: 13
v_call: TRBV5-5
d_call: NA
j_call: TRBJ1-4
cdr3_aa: CASSRMGGEKLFF
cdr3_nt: TGTGCCAGCAGCCGGATGGGGGGTGAAAAACTGTTTTTT

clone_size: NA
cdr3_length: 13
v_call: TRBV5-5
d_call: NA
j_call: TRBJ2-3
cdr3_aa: CASSLQGADTQYF
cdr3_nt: TGTGCCAGCAGCCTACAGGGTGCAGATACGCAGTATTTT

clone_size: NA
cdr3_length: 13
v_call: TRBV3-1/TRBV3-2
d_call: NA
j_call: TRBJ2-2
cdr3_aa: CASRPTGTGELFF
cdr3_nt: TGTGCCAGCAGGCCCACTGGCACCGGGGAGCTGTTTTTT

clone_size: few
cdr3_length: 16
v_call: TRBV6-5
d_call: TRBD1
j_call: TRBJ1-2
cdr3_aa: CASSYSSTRGNYGYTF
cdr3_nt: TGTGCCAGCAGTTACTCATCTACCAGGGGGAACTATGGCTACACCTTC

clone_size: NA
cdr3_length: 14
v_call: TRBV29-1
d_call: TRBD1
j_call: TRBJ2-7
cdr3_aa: CSVVGQGTFYEQYF
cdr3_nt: TGCAGCGTTGTCGGACAGGGAACGTTCTACGAGCAGTACTTC

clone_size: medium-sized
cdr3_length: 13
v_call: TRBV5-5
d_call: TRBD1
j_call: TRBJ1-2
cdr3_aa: CASSAQGAGGYTF
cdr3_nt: TGTGCCAGCAGCGCACAGGGGGCGGGTGGCTACACCTTC

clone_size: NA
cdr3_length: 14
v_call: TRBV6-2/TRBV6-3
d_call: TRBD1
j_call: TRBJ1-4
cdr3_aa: CASSSTGGNEKLFF
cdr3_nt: TGTGCCAGCAGCTCAACAGGGGGGAATGAAAAACTGTTTTTT

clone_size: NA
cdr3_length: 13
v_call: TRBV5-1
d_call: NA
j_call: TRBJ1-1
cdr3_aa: CASSLAGREVAFF
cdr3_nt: TGCGCCAGCAGCTTGGCGGGGAGGGAAGTAGCTTTCTTT

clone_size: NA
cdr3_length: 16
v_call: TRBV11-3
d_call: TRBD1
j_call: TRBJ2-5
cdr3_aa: CASSQQGPTGQETQYF
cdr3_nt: TGTGCCAGCAGCCAACAGGGGCCTACTGGCCAAGAGACCCAGTACTTC

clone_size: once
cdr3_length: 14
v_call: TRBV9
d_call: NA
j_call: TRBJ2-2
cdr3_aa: CASSGSRGTGELFF
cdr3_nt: TGTGCCAGCAGTGGCTCGAGAGGCACCGGGGAGCTGTTTTTT

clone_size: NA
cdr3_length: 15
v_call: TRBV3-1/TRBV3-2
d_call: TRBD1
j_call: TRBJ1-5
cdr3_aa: CASSPRDRLHQPQHF
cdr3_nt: TGTGCCAGCAGCCCCCGGGACAGATTACATCAGCCCCAGCATTTT

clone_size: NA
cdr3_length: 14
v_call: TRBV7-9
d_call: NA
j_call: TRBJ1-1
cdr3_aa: CASSLYPSDTEAFF
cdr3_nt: TGTGCCAGCAGCTTATATCCGTCGGACACTGAAGCTTTCTTT

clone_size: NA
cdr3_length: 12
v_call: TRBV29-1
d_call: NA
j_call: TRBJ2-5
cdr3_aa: CSVEDPRETQYF
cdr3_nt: TGCAGCGTTGAAGATCCGAGGGAGACCCAGTACTTC